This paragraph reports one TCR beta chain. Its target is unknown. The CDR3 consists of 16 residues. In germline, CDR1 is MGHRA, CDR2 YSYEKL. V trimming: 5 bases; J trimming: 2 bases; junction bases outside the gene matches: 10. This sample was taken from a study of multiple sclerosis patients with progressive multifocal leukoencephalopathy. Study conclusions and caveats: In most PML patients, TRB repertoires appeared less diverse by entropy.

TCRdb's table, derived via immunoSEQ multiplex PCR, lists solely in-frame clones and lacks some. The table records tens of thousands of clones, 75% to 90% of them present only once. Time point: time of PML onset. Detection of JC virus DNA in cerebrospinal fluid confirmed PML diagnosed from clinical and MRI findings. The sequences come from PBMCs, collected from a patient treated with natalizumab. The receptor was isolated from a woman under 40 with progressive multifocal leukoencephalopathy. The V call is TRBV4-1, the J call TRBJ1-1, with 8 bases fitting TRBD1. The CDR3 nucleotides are TGCGCCAGCAGCTTTTGGCAGGACAGGGACAACACTGAAGCTTTCTTT. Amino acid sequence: CASSFWQDRDNTEAFF.